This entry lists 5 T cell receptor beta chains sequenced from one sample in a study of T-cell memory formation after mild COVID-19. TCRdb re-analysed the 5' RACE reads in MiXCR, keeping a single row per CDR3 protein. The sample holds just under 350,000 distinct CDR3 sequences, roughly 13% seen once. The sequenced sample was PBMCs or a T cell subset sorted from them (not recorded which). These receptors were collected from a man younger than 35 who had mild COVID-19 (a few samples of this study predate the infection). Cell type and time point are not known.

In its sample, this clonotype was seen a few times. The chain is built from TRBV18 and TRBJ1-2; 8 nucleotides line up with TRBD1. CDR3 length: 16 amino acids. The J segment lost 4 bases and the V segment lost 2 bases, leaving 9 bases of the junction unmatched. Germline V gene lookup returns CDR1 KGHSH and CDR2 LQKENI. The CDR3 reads CASSPSFGQGLYGYTF. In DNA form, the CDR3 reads TGTGCCAGCTCACCAAGTTTTGGACAGGGACTCTATGGCTACACCTTC.

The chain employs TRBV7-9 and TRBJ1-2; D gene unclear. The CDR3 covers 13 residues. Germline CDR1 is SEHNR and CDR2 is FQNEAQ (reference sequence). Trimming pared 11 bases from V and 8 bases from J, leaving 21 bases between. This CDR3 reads CAGWNDPEGGYTF. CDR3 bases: TGTGCCGGGTGGAATGACCCCGAGGGAGGCTACACCTTC.

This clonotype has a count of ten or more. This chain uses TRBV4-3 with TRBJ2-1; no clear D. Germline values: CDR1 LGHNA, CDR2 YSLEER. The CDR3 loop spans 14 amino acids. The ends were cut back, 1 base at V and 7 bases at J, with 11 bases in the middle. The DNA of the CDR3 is TGCGCCAGCAGCCAAGTGTTGTCGGGTAATGAGCAGTTCTTC. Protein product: CASSQVLSGNEQFF.

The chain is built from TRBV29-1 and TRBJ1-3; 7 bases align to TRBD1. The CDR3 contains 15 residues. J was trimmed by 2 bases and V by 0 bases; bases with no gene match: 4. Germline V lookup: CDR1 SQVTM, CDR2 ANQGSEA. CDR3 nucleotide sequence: TGCAGCGTTGAAGAGGGACAGCCCACTGGAAACACCATATATTTT. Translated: CSVEEGQPTGNTIYF.

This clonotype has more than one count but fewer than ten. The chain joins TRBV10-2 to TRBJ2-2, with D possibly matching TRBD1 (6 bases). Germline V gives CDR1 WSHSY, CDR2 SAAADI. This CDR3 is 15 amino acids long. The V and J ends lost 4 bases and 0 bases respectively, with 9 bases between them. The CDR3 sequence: CASSGDRTNTGELFF. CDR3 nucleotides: TGCGCCAGCAGTGGCGACAGGACGAACACCGGGGAGCTGTTTTTT.